This T cell receptor beta chain was sequenced for a study of post-analysis software for immune sequencing data. TCR beta libraries were prepared from cDNA with unique molecular identifiers. TCRdb used MiXCR to reprocess the PCR reads, holding one entry per CDR3 protein. The table records approximately 730,000 distinct CDR3 sequences, 30% of them present only once. The study, taken as a whole, reports: Elevated frequency relative to controls characterized roughly five TRBV segments in patients, TRBV5-6, TRBV5-1 and TRBV20-1 among them.

As to this clonotype: What it recognizes is unknown. This may stem from a read error, because a much larger clone lies one nucleotide away.

Germline CDR1 DFQATT, CDR2 SNEGSKA (reference sequence). This CDR3 region has 14 residues. The receptor was derived from a girl aged 10 to 17 with multiple sclerosis. The V call is TRBV20-1, the J call TRBJ2-4; a weak D match, TRBD1 (5 bases). TRBJ2-7 explains the end of the DNA better; the J call may be wrong. The sequencing sample was made of blood. The CDR3 DNA is TGCAGTGCTAGAGGAGCGAGAGACAGCTACGAGCAGTACTTC. Its translation: CSARGARDSYEQYF.